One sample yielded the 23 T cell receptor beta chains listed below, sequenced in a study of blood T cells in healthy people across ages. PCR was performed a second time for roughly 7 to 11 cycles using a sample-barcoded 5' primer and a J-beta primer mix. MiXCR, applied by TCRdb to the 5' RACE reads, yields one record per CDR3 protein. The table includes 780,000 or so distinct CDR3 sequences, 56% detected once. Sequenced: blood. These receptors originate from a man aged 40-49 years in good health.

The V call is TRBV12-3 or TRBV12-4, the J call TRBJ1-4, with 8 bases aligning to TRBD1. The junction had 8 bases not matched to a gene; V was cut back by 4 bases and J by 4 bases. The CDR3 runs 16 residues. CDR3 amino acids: CASSSLVGQGNEKLFF. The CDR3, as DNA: TGTGCCAGCAGTTCCCTTGTAGGACAGGGTAATGAAAAACTGTTTTTT.

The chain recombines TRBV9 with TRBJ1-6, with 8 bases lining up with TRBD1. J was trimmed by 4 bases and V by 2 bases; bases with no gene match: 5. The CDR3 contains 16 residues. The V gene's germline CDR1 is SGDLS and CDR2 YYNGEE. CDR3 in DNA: TGTGCCAGCAGCGTTGGGGGGGACAGGTATAATTCACCCCTCCACTTT. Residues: CASSVGGDRYNSPLHF. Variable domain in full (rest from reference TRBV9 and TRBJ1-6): DSGVTQTPKHLITATGQRVTLRCSPRSGDLSVYWYQQSLDQGLQFLIQYYNGEERAKGNILERFSAQQFPDLHSELNLSSLELGDSALYFCASSVGGDRYNSPLHFGNGTRLTVT.

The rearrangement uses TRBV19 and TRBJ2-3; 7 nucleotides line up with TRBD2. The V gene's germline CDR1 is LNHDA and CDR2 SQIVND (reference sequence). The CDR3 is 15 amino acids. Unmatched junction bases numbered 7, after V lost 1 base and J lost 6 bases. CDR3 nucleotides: TGTGCCAGTAGTATAGCCGGACTAGAAGGCGATACGCAGTATTTT. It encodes CASSIAGLEGDTQYF.

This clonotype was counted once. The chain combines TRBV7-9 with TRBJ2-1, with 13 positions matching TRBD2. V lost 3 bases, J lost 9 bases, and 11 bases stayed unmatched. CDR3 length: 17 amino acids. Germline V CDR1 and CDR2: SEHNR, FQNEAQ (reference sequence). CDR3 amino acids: CASSFPGLAGYPSEQFF. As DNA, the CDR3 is TGTGCCAGCAGCTTCCCGGGACTAGCGGGATATCCCAGTGAGCAGTTCTTC.

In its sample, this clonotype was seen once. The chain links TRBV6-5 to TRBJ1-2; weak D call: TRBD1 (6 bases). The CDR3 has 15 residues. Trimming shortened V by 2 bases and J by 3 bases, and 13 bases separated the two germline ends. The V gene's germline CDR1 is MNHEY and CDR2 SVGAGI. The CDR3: CASSYGQNADYGYTF. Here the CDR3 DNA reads TGTGCCAGCAGTTACGGACAGAACGCAGACTATGGCTACACCTTC.

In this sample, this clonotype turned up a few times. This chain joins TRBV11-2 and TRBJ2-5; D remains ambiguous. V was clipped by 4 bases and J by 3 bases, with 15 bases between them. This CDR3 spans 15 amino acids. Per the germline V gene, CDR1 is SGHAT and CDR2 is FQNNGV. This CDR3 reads CASSSRARQEETQYF. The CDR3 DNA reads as TGTGCCAGCAGCTCCCGAGCTCGGCAGGAAGAGACCCAGTACTTC.

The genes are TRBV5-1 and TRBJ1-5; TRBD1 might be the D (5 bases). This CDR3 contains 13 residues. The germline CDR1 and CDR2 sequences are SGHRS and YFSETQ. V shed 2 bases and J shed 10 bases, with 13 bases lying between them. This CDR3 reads CASSFTLGGPQHF. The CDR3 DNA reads TGCGCCAGCAGCTTTACACTGGGGGGTCCCCAGCATTTT.

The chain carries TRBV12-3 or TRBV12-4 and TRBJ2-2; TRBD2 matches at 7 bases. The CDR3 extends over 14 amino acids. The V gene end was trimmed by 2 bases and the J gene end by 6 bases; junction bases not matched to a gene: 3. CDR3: CASSLIRGAGELFF. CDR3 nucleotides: TGTGCCAGCAGTTTAATTCGGGGGGCCGGGGAGCTGTTTTTT.

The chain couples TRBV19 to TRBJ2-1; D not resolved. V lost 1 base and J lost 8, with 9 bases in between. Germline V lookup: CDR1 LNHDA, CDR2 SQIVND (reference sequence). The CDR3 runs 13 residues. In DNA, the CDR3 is TGTGCCAGTAGTATAGCGGCAGGAGATGAGCAGTTCTTC. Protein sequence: CASSIAAGDEQFF.

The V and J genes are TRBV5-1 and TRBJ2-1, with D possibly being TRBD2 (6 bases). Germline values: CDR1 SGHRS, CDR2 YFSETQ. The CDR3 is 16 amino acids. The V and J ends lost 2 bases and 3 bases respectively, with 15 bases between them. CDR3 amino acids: CASSLDSGLDYNEQFF. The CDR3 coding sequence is TGCGCCAGCAGCTTAGATTCGGGACTCGACTACAATGAGCAGTTCTTC.

This CDR3 is CASSDPRTSGRSDTQYF. The CDR3 DNA is TGTGCCAGCAGTGACCCAAGGACTAGCGGGAGGTCCGATACGCAGTATTTT. V is TRBV2 and J is TRBJ2-3; 14 bases fit TRBD2. V gave up 3 bases and J gave up 6 bases; unmatched junction bases: 8. The CDR3 covers 17 residues. CDR1 and CDR2 (germline): SNHLY, FYNNEI.

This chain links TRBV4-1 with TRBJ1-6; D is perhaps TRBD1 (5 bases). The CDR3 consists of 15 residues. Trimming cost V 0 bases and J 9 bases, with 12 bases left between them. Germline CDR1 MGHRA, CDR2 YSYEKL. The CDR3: CASSQEGTGSSPLHF. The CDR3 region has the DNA TGCGCCAGCAGCCAAGAAGGCACAGGTAGTTCACCCCTCCACTTT.

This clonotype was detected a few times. CDR3 in amino acids: CASLVGRTEAFF. The CDR3 region has the DNA TGTGCCAGCCTGGTCGGTCGAACTGAAGCTTTCTTT. The chain links TRBV12-3 or TRBV12-4 to TRBJ1-1, with unresolved D. There are 12 residues in the CDR3. V lost 8 bases, J lost 5 bases, and 12 bases lay in between.

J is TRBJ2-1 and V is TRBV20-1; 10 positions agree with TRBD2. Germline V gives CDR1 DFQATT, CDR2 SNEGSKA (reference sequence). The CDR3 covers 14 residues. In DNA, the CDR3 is TGCAGCGCCAGACTAGCGGGCGGTCACAATGAGCAGTTCTTC. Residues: CSARLAGGHNEQFF.

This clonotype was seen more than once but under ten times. The CDR3 region is CASSETSGGADEQFF. The CDR3 DNA sequence: TGTGCCAGCAGTGAGACTAGCGGGGGGGCCGATGAGCAGTTCTTC. This chain uses TRBV6-4 with TRBJ2-1; 14 bases align to TRBD2. V trimming: 3 bases; J trimming: 8 bases; junction bases outside the gene matches: 3. CDR1 is MRHNA and CDR2 is SNTAGT in the germline V gene. There are 15 residues in the CDR3.

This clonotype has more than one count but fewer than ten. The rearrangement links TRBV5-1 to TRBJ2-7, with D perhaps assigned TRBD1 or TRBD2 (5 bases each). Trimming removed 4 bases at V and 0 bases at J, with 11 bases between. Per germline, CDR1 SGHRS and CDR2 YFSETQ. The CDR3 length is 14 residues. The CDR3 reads CASSLGTISYEQYF. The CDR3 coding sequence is TGCGCCAGCAGCCTAGGGACCATCTCCTACGAGCAGTACTTC.

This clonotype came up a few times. CDR3 in DNA: TGCAGTGCTACGGGTAGTTTGCGGGGAGCCCAAGAGACCCAGTACTTC. Translation: CSATGSLRGAQETQYF. The chain employs TRBV20-1 and TRBJ2-5, with D perhaps TRBD2 (6 bases). Trimming cost V 4 bases and J 1 base, with 19 bases left between them. The germline V gene has CDR1 DFQATT and CDR2 SNEGSKA (reference sequence). The CDR3 sequence is 16 residues long.

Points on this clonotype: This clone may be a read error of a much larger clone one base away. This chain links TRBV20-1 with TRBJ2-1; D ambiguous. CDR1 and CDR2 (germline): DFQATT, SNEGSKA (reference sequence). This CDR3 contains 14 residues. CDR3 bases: TGCGGTGCTAGTCTGGAGAGTACCTACAATGAGCAGTTCTTC. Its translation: CGASLESTYNEQFF.

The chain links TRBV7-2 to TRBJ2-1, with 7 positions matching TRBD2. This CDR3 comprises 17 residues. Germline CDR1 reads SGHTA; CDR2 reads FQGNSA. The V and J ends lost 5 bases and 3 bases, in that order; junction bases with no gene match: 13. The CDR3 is CASSPAGAGVVYNEQFF. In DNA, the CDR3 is TGTGCCAGCAGCCCCGCTGGGGCGGGAGTGGTCTACAATGAGCAGTTCTTC.

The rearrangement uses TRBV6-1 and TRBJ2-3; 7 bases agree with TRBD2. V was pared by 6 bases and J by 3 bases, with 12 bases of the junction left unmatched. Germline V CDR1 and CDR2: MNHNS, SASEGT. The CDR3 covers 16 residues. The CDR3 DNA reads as TGTGCCAGCAGCGACGTGTGGACTAGTGGGACAGATACGCAGTATTTT. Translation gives CASSDVWTSGTDTQYF.

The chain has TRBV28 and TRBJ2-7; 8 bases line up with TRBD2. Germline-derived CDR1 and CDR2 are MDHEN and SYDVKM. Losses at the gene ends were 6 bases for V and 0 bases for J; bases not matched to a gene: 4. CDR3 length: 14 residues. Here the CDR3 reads CASSAGGNSYEQYF. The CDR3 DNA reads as TGTGCCAGCAGCGCGGGGGGCAACTCCTACGAGCAGTACTTC.

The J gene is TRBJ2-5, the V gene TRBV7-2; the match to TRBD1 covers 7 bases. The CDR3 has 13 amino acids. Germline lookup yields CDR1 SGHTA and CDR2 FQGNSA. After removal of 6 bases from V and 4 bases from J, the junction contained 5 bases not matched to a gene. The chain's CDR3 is CASRQTGTETQYF. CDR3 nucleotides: TGTGCCAGCAGACAGACAGGGACAGAGACCCAGTACTTC.

The CDR3 DNA follows: TGTGCCAGCGTGACAGGTTCTCATGAGCAGTTCTTC. It specifies CASVTGSHEQFF. V usage is TRBV28 and J usage is TRBJ2-1; D perhaps matches TRBD1 (6 bases). Trimming stripped 8 bases from V and 8 bases from J, with 13 bases between. Germline V gene sequence: CDR1 MDHEN, CDR2 SYDVKM. The CDR3 is 12 residues long.